This record concerns one TCR beta chain sequence. Its antigen is currently not known. Base quality data are lacking; no much larger clone is found one base away. This record belongs to a study of T cell responses to AZD1222 COVID-19 vaccine (dated by TCRdb to about 2021). A note on the overall study: Because spike-specific TCR depth and breadth did not differ between the two schedules, AZD1222 recipients who got a second dose at roughly 4 weeks were pooled with those who got a second dose at roughly 12 weeks. Trial participants were enrolled by age into 18-55, 56-69 and 70-plus year subgroups, with approximately 160, 26 and 62 TCR-sequenced participants respectively. A total of 233 trial participants underwent TCR sequencing, of whom nearly 210 received two doses of AZD1222 and some 25 received two doses of the MenACWY control vaccine.

V is shortened by 1 base, J by 1 base, and the region joining them spans 1 base. Per the germline V gene (reference sequence), SEHNR is the CDR1 and FQNEAQ is the CDR2. The CDR3 covers 12 residues, taking in both the cysteine and the phenylalanine. The read is trimmed to its CDR3 DNA, 36 bases read in frame from base 1. The time point label of this sample denotes: baseline before first vaccination. Samples from vaccinated people were obtained from the UK trials COV001 and COV002, which included a single-blind randomized controlled phase 2/3 trial of AZD1222 (ChAdOx1 nCoV-19) in healthy adults. For TCRbeta chain sequencing, PBMC samples were collected from trial participants at day 0 and at day 28 after the second dose. The CDR3 regions of human TCRbeta chains were analyzed by immunosequencing. The paper's data handling went like this. Repertoire TCRs were checked for matches against a reference library of SARS-CoV-2-specific TCRs that had been generated using the MIRA antigen-specificity platform. Breadth meant the fraction of unique TCRs that were SARS-CoV-2-associated, whereas depth meant the fraction of total T cells that were SARS-CoV-2-associated. Using the MIRA data, every spike-specific TCR was mapped to the spike region that the TCR reacted to and assigned to either a CD4 or a CD8 class. Log10-transformed breadth and depth values were compared by one-way ANOVA with Sidak's multiple comparisons tests. TCRdb took over this immuneACCESS table, retaining in-frame rearrangements with V and J assigned. Such tables are incomplete; in checked studies, under half of the missing clones stem from an unresolved V gene, and the remainder is unexplained. V and J calls and clone size come straight from that table; D and trimming were deduced from the DNA. In all, the sample holds about 160,000 clones, and roughly 86% of those were seen once. The ten most abundant clones make up around 5.9% of the sample.

Here is what the overall study found, with its caveats: After two AZD1222 doses, both the breadth and the depth of spike-specific TCRs were significantly higher than at day 0 and than in MenACWY recipients. Because no day 14 peak-response samples were available, the repertoires could be characterized only after the peak T cell response. Participants were mostly white British, with more females than males. The authors suggested clonal diversity may have been underestimated. In the small 56-69-year group, the increase in depth fell short of significance, most likely because of low power. Conclusions about previously exposed vaccinees were limited because only six AZD1222 recipients were SARS-CoV-2 seropositive at baseline. Reportedly, close to half of the unique spike-specific TCRs recognized epitopes lying outside the regions that are mutated in the B.1.351 and B.1.1.7 variants. The whole spike protein was spanned by vaccine-associated CD4 TCRs, and dominant responses were seen in regions 160-218 and 743-854.

This receptor was taken from an adult in good health. The sample consisted of peripheral blood, taken on day 0 of AZD1222 vaccination. The chain is encoded by TRBV7-9 joined to TRBJ2-5; no D segment can be confidently identified. The CDR3 protein: CASSLGQETQYF. DNA sequence: TGTGCCAGCAGCTTAGGCCAAGAGACCCAGTACTTC. When the CDR3 is completed using the reference TRBV7-9 and TRBJ2-5 genes on either side, the full variable domain is DTGVSQNPRHKITKRGQNVTFRCDPISEHNRLYWYRQTLGQGPEFLTYFQNEAQLEKSRLLSDRFSAERPKGSFSTLEIQRTEQGDSAMYLCASSLGQETQYFGPGTRLLVL.